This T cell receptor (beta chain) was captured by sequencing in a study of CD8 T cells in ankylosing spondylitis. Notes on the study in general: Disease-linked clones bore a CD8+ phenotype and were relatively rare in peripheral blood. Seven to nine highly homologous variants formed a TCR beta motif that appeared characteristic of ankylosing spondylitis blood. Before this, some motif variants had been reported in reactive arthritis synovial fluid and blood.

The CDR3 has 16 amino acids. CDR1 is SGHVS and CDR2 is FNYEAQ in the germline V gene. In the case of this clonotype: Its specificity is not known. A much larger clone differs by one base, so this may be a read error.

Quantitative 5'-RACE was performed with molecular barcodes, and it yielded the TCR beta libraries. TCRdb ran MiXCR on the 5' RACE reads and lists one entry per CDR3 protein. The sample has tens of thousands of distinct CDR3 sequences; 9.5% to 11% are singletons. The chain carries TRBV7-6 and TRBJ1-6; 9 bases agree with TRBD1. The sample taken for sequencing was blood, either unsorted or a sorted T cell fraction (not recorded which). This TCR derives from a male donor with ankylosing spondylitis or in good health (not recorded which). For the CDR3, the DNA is TGTGCCAGCGGCTTATCCCTCGGACAGGGGAATTCACCCCTCCACTTT. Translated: CASGLSLGQGNSPLHF. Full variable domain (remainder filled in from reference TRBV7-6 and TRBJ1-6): GAGVSQSPRYKVTKRGQDVALRCDPISGHVSLYWYRQALGQGPEFLTYFNYEAQQDKSGLPNDRFSAERPEGSISTLTIQRTEQRDSAMYRCASGLSLGQGNSPLHFGNGTRLTVT.